This section outlines one T cell receptor (beta chain) sequence together with its context. Described treatment: roughly 19 received Ad26.COV2.S at low or high dose, single or two shots; 5 received placebo; per-sample allocation not given. The samples date from day 63 after the first vaccine or placebo injection. TCRdb's table, derived via immunoSEQ multiplex PCR, lists solely in-frame clones and lacks some. The table shows some 450,000 clones, with about 90% occurring only once. The data were taken from a study of Ad26.COV2.S vaccination and SARS-CoV-2 variants. V lost 5 bases and J lost 8; bases outside the gene matches: 12. The CDR3 has 15 residues. CDR1 and CDR2 (germline): SEHNR, FQNEAQ (reference sequence).

The V and J genes are TRBV7-9 and TRBJ1-2; the match to TRBD1 covers 9 bases. The starting material was peripheral blood, obtained in a trial of Ad26.COV2.S vaccine versus placebo. The sequence was collected from a person aged 18-60 years who received the Ad26.COV2.S COVID-19 vaccine or a placebo. The CDR3 DNA sequence: TGTGCCAGCAGCAAATCCGACAGGGGGTATCGCGGCTACACCTTC. This codes for CASSKSDRGYRGYTF.